This T cell receptor beta chain was identified during a study of T cells in localized non-small cell lung cancer. A remark on this clone: Its antigen is currently unknown.

The CDR3 loop spans 12 amino acids. Germline assignment: CDR1 SEHNR and CDR2 FQNEAQ (reference sequence). V was trimmed by 5 bases and J by 4 bases, leaving 7 bases between them. Whole-study findings and limits: Uninvolved adjacent lung had the highest recorded T cell clonality, with tumor below it. Multi-region tumor sequencing was not done, so intratumor heterogeneity could not be excluded.

The assay was immunoSEQ multiplex PCR, and TCRdb's table has in-frame clones only and misses some. The sample has 20,000 to 30,000 clones; 91% are singletons. This specimen consisted of peripheral blood, obtained before any cancer treatment. The sequence was collected from a female donor at least 60 years old with stage II squamous cell lung carcinoma. This chain joins TRBV7-9 and TRBJ2-3; no reliable D call. The CDR3 loop reads CASSLSSDTQYF. The CDR3 DNA follows: TGTGCCAGCAGCCTATCTTCAGATACGCAGTATTTT.